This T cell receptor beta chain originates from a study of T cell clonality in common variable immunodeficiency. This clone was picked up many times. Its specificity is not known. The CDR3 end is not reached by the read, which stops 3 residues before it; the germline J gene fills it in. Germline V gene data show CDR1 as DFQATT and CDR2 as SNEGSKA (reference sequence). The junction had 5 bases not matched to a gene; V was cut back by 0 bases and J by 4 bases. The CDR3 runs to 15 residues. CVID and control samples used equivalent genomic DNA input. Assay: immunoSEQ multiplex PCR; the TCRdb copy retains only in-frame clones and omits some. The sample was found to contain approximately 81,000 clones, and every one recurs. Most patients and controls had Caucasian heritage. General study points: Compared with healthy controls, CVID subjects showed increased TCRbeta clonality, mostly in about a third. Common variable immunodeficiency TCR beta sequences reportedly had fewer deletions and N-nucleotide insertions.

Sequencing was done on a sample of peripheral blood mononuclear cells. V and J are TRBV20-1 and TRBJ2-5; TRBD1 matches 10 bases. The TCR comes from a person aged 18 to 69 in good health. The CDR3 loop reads CSARDPDRGRETQYF. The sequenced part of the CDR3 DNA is TGCAGTGCTAGAGATCCCGACAGGGGGCGAGAGACC.